This T cell receptor beta chain was sequenced in a study of radiation and T cells in renal cell carcinoma. Study-wide results and limits: Top tumor clonotypes rose in blood 2 weeks post-radiation, then contracted.

The germline CDR1 and CDR2 sequences are SGHRS and YFSETQ. The CDR3 totals 14 residues. V was cut by 0 bases and J by 2 bases, with 8 bases left in between. A note on this clone: Its target is not known.

Time point of the sample: baseline pretreatment blood. Indicated treatment: 15 Gy SBRT to primary tumor, nephrectomy 4 weeks later. Serial blood draws occurred at baseline and 2 and 4 weeks post-SBRT. This renal cell carcinoma was of the clear cell type. Clones were sequenced by immunoSEQ multiplex PCR, and TCRdb holds only the in-frame ones, with some missing. The sample has more than 140,000 clones, over 65% seen once; the top ten hold under 30%. The sample was blood, taken from a patient whose treatment included radiotherapy and nephrectomy. V gene TRBV5-1 combines with J gene TRBJ2-5, with a tentative D call TRBD2 (5 bases). The receptor's source is a woman aged 50 to 60 with renal cell carcinoma. The CDR3 loop reads CASSLGGAQETQYF. CDR3 nucleotide sequence: TGCGCCAGCAGCTTGGGGGGAGCTCAAGAGACCCAGTACTTC. The variable domain in full, with the rest retrieved from reference TRBV5-1 and TRBJ2-5, is KAGVTQTPRYLIKTRGQQVTLSCSPISGHRSVSWYQQTPGQGLQFLFEYFSETQRNKGNFPGRFSGRQFSNSRSEMNVSTLELGDSALYLCASSLGGAQETQYFGPGTRLLVL.